The 23 T cell receptor beta chains below were found in one sample sequenced in a study of radiotherapy plus CTLA-4 blockade in lung cancer. The protocol was immunoSEQ multiplex PCR, while the TCRdb copy is restricted to in-frame clones and leaves out a portion. The sample holds approximately 76,000 clones, more than 60% seen once. This specimen was peripheral blood, taken from a patient treated with radiotherapy plus ipilimumab. Every receptor here comes from a human donor with non-small cell lung cancer who had a partial response to radiotherapy plus ipilimumab. Some clones in this sample may be carry-over from other donors' samples.

The chain carries TRBV7-2 and TRBJ2-2; tentatively, D is TRBD2 (7 bases). Trimming took off 5 bases at V and 7 bases at J, with 17 bases between the two ends. The CDR3 runs 15 residues. Germline CDR1 is SGHTA and CDR2 is FQGNSA. The CDR3 spells CASSQGTTRGGELFF. The CDR3 coding sequence is TGTGCCAGCAGCCAAGGGACTACCAGGGGCGGGGAGCTGTTTTTT.

This clone has just a few counts. This rearrangement joins TRBV2 to TRBJ1-4, with TRBD1 as a possible D gene (6 bases). There are 16 residues in the CDR3. Germline assignment: CDR1 SNHLY and CDR2 FYNNEI. Trimming cost V 6 bases and J 1 base, with 15 bases left between them. As DNA, the CDR3 is TGTGCCAGCAGACCCCAGGGGCTATTAACTAATGAAAAACTGTTTTTT. Its protein is CASRPQGLLTNEKLFF.

This clone was counted once. The rearrangement joins TRBV5-4 to TRBJ2-1; maybe TRBD1 (6 bases). This CDR3 region has 13 residues. Germline lookup yields CDR1 SGHNT and CDR2 YYREEE (reference sequence). Deletions cut 2 bases from V and 10 bases from J, with 13 bases between. CDR3 nucleotide sequence: TGTGCCAGCAGCTTCTACAGGGACGACGAGCAGTTCTTC. This codes for CASSFYRDDEQFF.

The chain is built from TRBV11-2 and TRBJ2-5; the match to TRBD2 covers 7 bases. V shed 5 bases, J shed 5 bases, and the junction held 5 bases outside the gene matches. The germline V gene encodes CDR1 SGHAT and CDR2 FQNNGV. CDR3 size: 13 residues. The CDR3 spells CASSPGTIETQYF. The CDR3 nucleotides are TGTGCCAGCAGCCCCGGGACTATTGAGACCCAGTACTTC.

This rearrangement joins TRBV2 to TRBJ2-5, with 9 bases aligning to TRBD1. V lost 0 bases and J lost 5; bases outside the gene matches: 10. Germline V lookup: CDR1 SNHLY, CDR2 FYNNEI. This CDR3 region has 17 residues. The CDR3 loop is CASSEALLTGGRETQYF. The DNA for the CDR3 is TGTGCCAGCAGTGAAGCGCTTCTGACAGGGGGTCGGGAGACCCAGTACTTC.

The CDR3 loop is CASSTKGQGGADTQYF. The CDR3 DNA reads as TGTGCCAGCAGCACTAAGGGACAGGGAGGCGCAGATACGCAGTATTTT. J is TRBJ2-3 and V is TRBV7-9, with TRBD1 matching over 9 bases. Germline loops: CDR1 SEHNR, CDR2 FQNEAQ (reference sequence). Trimming removed 5 bases from V and 4 bases from J; junction bases left unmatched: 10. The CDR3 totals 16 residues.

This clone was observed once. The chain employs TRBV28 and TRBJ1-5; tentative D call: TRBD1 (6 bases). The germline V and J ends were trimmed by 7 bases and 3 bases, with 13 bases remaining between them. The CDR3 is 14 residues long. Germline assignment: CDR1 MDHEN and CDR2 SYDVKM. The CDR3 region has the DNA TGTGCCAGCAACCTAGGACAGAACAATCAGCCCCAGCATTTT. Encoded protein: CASNLGQNNQPQHF.

The chain joins TRBV6-1 to TRBJ2-7, with TRBD1 matching over 11 bases. CDR3 length equals 14 residues. J lost 2 bases, V lost 7 bases, and 4 bases had no gene match. Per the germline V gene, CDR1 is MNHNS and CDR2 is SASEGT. In DNA form, the CDR3 reads TGTGCCAGCACCAGGGGACAGGGGGCCTACGAGCAGTACTTC. Protein sequence: CASTRGQGAYEQYF.

The rearrangement joins TRBV6-5 to TRBJ2-2; no reliable D call. Germline V gives CDR1 MNHEY, CDR2 SVGAGI. Trimming took 6 bases from V and 4 from J, leaving 9 bases between them. CDR3 length: 13 residues. CDR3 nucleotide sequence: TGTGCCAGCAGACAGTCGAGCACCGGGGAGCTGTTTTTT. Translated, it gives CASRQSSTGELFF.

The chain carries TRBV28 and TRBJ2-1, with TRBD1 identical over 9 bases. Trimming cost V 1 base and J 8 bases; bases outside gene matches: 6. In germline, CDR1 is MDHEN, CDR2 SYDVKM. This CDR3 is 15 amino acids long. CDR3 protein: CASSLLRDRADEQFF. The CDR3 coding sequence is TGTGCCAGCAGTTTATTGCGGGACAGGGCCGATGAGCAGTTCTTC. The variable domain in full, completed from reference TRBV28 and TRBJ2-1, reads DVKVTQSSRYLVKRTGEKVFLECVQDMDHENMFWYRQDPGLGLRLIYFSYDVKMKEKGDIPEGYSVSREKKERFSLILESASTNQTSMYLCASSLLRDRADEQFFGPGTRLTVL.

The chain combines TRBV5-1 with TRBJ1-1; D not resolved. V was trimmed by 2 bases and J by 1 base, leaving 6 bases between them. The CDR3 loop spans 13 amino acids. Germline V gene lookup returns CDR1 SGHRS and CDR2 YFSETQ. CDR3 nucleotide sequence: TGCGCCAGCAGCTTCGGGGAGAACACTGAAGCTTTCTTT. This gives the protein CASSFGENTEAFF.

This rearrangement joins TRBV5-1 to TRBJ2-5; 9 nucleotides line up with TRBD1. J gave up 5 bases and V 5 bases, and 4 bases lay outside the gene matches. CDR1 and CDR2 (germline): SGHRS, YFSETQ. This CDR3 has 13 amino acids. The CDR3 sequence: CASRTGGQETQYF. CDR3 in DNA: TGCGCCAGCAGGACAGGGGGTCAGGAGACCCAGTACTTC.

The chain joins TRBV29-1 to TRBJ1-2; TRBD1 matches 8 bases. Germline-derived CDR1 and CDR2 are SQVTM and ANQGSEA. The CDR3 totals 12 residues. The V segment lost 3 bases and the J segment 10 bases; nucleotides outside the gene matches: 7. The CDR3 reads CSVEAGQVFYTF. The DNA of the CDR3 is TGCAGCGTTGAGGCGGGACAGGTCTTCTACACCTTC.

The chain carries TRBV6-1 and TRBJ2-5, with D perhaps TRBD2 (6 bases). The tail of the sequence fits TRBJ2-7 better, so the J call may be wrong. The CDR3 has 13 residues. Germline V gene data show CDR1 as MNHNS and CDR2 as SASEGT. The CDR3 region has the DNA TGTGCCGGGCAAATCTCGGGGGACTACGAGCAGTACTTC. Protein sequence: CAGQISGDYEQYF.

V gene TRBV29-1 combines with J gene TRBJ1-4; 7 bases are shared with TRBD1. The CDR3 sequence is 13 residues long. Germline loops: CDR1 SQVTM, CDR2 ANQGSEA. The trim removed 6 bases at V and 0 bases at J, leaving 1 base unmatched. The CDR3 nucleotides read TGCAGCGTCACAGGGGCAACTAATGAAAAACTGTTTTTT. Protein: CSVTGATNEKLFF. Using reference TRBV29-1 and TRBJ1-4 for the parts outside the CDR3, the full variable domain is SAVISQKPSRDICQRGTSLTIQCQVDSQVTMMFWYRQQPGQSLTLIATANQGSEATYESGFVIDKFPISRPNLTFSTLTVSNMSPEDSSIYLCSVTGATNEKLFFGSGTQLSVL.

J is TRBJ2-1 and V is TRBV29-1, with D possibly matching TRBD2 (7 bases). Germline CDR1 SQVTM, CDR2 ANQGSEA. The CDR3 has 12 amino acids. Trimming stripped 4 bases from V and 9 bases from J, with 13 bases between. The CDR3 loop reads CSVVGEGGEQFF. In DNA form, the CDR3 reads TGCAGCGTTGTTGGGGAGGGGGGTGAGCAGTTCTTC.

The CDR3 region has the DNA TGCGCCAGCAGCTTGAACAGCGGGACGACCTACGAGCAGTACTTC. Translating gives CASSLNSGTTYEQYF. The chain recombines TRBV5-1 with TRBJ2-7, with TRBD2 matching 7 bases. The trim removed 1 base at V and 2 bases at J, leaving 6 bases unmatched. CDR1 and CDR2 (germline): SGHRS, YFSETQ. The CDR3 length is 15 residues.

The rearrangement links TRBV10-1 to TRBJ2-5; perhaps TRBD2 as D (6 bases). The J call may be incorrect, as the DNA end agrees better with TRBJ2-7. The length of the CDR3 is 15 residues. Germline V gene lookup returns CDR1 WNHNN and CDR2 SYGVQD (reference sequence). This CDR3 is CASNEGRRGFYEQYF. Here the CDR3 DNA reads TGCGCCAGCAACGAAGGGAGGCGGGGCTTCTACGAGCAGTACTTC.

The rearrangement links TRBV2 to TRBJ1-1; 7 bases line up with TRBD1. This CDR3 is 13 amino acids long. V shed 11 bases and J 0 bases; nucleotides not matched to a gene: 6. Per the germline V gene, CDR1 is SNHLY and CDR2 is FYNNEI. CDR3 region: CAGTVTLNTEAFF. The CDR3 DNA reads TGTGCCGGGACAGTCACTTTGAACACTGAAGCTTTCTTT.

The chain couples TRBV6-1 to TRBJ2-3; D is possibly TRBD1 (5 bases). V lost 2 bases and J lost 12, with 15 bases in between. There are 13 residues in the CDR3. Germline loops: CDR1 MNHNS, CDR2 SASEGT. Here the CDR3 DNA reads TGTGCCAGCAGTGAATCGGACAAGCGCGGACAGTATTTT. Amino acids: CASSESDKRGQYF.

Remarks on this clone: Other DNA variants within this sample encode the same CDR3. The chain carries TRBV7-2 and TRBJ1-6; no firm D call. Trimming cost V 1 base and J 10 bases, with 8 bases left between them. The germline gives CDR1 SGHTA, CDR2 FQGNSA. The CDR3 length is 13 residues. CDR3 residues: CASSLVLVSPLHF. CDR3 DNA: TGTGCCAGCAGCTTAGTCCTTGTATCACCCCTCCACTTT.

The V gene is TRBV28, the J gene TRBJ2-7; TRBD2 matches 8 bases. Germline V CDR1 and CDR2: MDHEN, SYDVKM. The CDR3 consists of 14 residues. Unmatched junction bases numbered 7, after V lost 3 bases and J lost 6 bases. This CDR3 is CASSLAGGGTEQYF. DNA of the CDR3: TGTGCCAGCAGTTTGGCCGGGGGGGGTACCGAGCAGTACTTC.

The genes are TRBV29-1 and TRBJ2-5, with D possibly TRBD1 on 8 matching bases. This CDR3 has 14 residues. With 3 bases removed from V and 7 bases from J, the gap between germline ends came to 18 bases. The germline CDR1 and CDR2 sequences are SQVTM and ANQGSEA. The DNA for the CDR3 is TGCAGCGTTGATATGGACAGGGCGGGGGTGACCCAGTACTTC. Encoded protein: CSVDMDRAGVTQYF. Drawing the rest from reference TRBV29-1 and TRBJ2-5, the complete variable domain is SAVISQKPSRDICQRGTSLTIQCQVDSQVTMMFWYRQQPGQSLTLIATANQGSEATYESGFVIDKFPISRPNLTFSTLTVSNMSPEDSSIYLCSVDMDRAGVTQYFGPGTRLLVL.